This T cell receptor (beta chain) stems from a study of response to subunit inactivated influenza vaccine. The sample holds many counts of this clonotype. With 1 base removed from V and 4 bases from J, the gap between germline ends came to 26 bases. Germline CDR1 LGHNA, CDR2 YNFKEQ. The length of the CDR3 is 19 residues. Via MiXCR, TCRdb re-called the RT-PCR reads, giving one row per CDR3 protein. The data hold over 750,000 distinct CDR3 sequences, with about 20% observed a single time. This clonotype originated in a man aged 45-65 years who received an inactivated influenza vaccine. The sample in question was PBMCs from blood, obtained 5 days after vaccination. The rearrangement links TRBV4-2 to TRBJ2-7; D is tentatively TRBD1 or TRBD2 (5 bases each). Here the CDR3 reads CASSQAIGREKSYGYEQYF. The CDR3 DNA follows: TGTGCCAGCAGCCAAGCGATCGGCAGGGAGAAGTCTTACGGATACGAGCAGTACTTC.